Below are 8 T cell receptor beta chains sequenced from a single sample in a study of T-cell memory formation after mild COVID-19. MiXCR, applied by TCRdb to the 5' RACE reads, yields one record per CDR3 protein. This repertoire shows approximately 390,000 distinct CDR3 sequences, about 15% found once; its top ten account for approximately 21%. The sequenced sample was PBMCs or a T cell subset sorted from them (not recorded which). These receptors came from a man between 18 and 35 years old who had mild COVID-19 (a few samples of this study predate the infection). Cell type and time point are not known.

This chain joins TRBV11-2 and TRBJ2-5; D ambiguous. The CDR3 is 12 residues long. V was shortened by 0 bases and J by 7 bases, with 6 bases between the two germline ends. CDR1 and CDR2 (germline): SGHAT, FQNNGV. CDR3 DNA sequence: TGTGCCAGCAGCTTAGATCCTGGGACCCAGTACTTC. It specifies CASSLDPGTQYF.

There are a few counts of this clonotype. The gene calls are TRBV11-2 and TRBJ2-2, with a weak D call TRBD1 (5 bases). Germline V gene data show CDR1 as SGHAT and CDR2 as FQNNGV. This CDR3 region has 14 residues. Trimming stripped 5 bases from V and 6 bases from J, with 13 bases between. The CDR3 DNA sequence: TGTGCCAGCAGCGCCCTTACAGGTCCCGGGGAGCTGTTTTTT. This sequence encodes CASSALTGPGELFF. The whole variable domain, filled in from reference TRBV11-2 and TRBJ2-2, reads EAGVAQSPRYKIIEKRQSVAFWCNPISGHATLYWYQQILGQGPKLLIQFQNNGVVDDSQLPKDRFSAERLKGVDSTLKIQPAKLEDSAVYLCASSALTGPGELFFGEGSRLTVL.

This clonotype showed up many times. The V gene is TRBV20-1, the J gene TRBJ2-3; 12 bases are shared with TRBD2. Losses at the gene ends were 6 bases for V and 1 base for J; bases not matched to a gene: 5. CDR3 length: 15 amino acids. Per the germline V gene, CDR1 is DFQATT and CDR2 is SNEGSKA (reference sequence). CDR3 coding DNA: TGCAGTGCACCCGCTAGCGGGGGGGGCACAGATACGCAGTATTTT. This translates into CSAPASGGGTDTQYF.

CDR3 sequence reads: CASSSAQGLAAETQYF. In nucleotides, the CDR3 is TGTGCCAGCAGCTCTGCCCAAGGCCTCGCCGCAGAGACCCAGTACTTC. This rearrangement joins TRBV11-2 to TRBJ2-5; D not resolved. Trimming cost V 4 bases and J 4 bases, with 19 bases left between them. CDR1 and CDR2 from the germline V gene are SGHAT and FQNNGV. The CDR3 length is 16 residues.

V gene TRBV5-1 combines with J gene TRBJ2-3; TRBD2 agrees at 9 bases. The germline CDR1 and CDR2 sequences are SGHRS and YFSETQ. J lost 3 bases, V lost 8 bases, and 7 bases had no gene match. CDR3 length: 14 residues. The CDR3 nucleotides are TGCGCCAGTAAAGCTAGCGGGGAAACAGATACGCAGTATTTT. Protein: CASKASGETDTQYF.

This clonotype was detected ten times or more. This rearrangement joins TRBV6-6 to TRBJ2-3, with D uncertain. Trimming left V 6 bases short and J 4 bases short, with 17 bases between. Germline CDR1 MNHNY, CDR2 SVGAGI (reference sequence). The CDR3 sequence is 15 residues long. The CDR3 spells CASSQVGLGSDTQYF. In DNA form, the CDR3 reads TGTGCCAGCAGCCAAGTCGGGCTGGGCTCAGATACGCAGTATTTT.

This clonotype was picked up many times. CDR3 residues: CASSPGTGMNTEAFF. The CDR3 DNA is TGTGCCAGCAGCCCAGGGACAGGGATGAACACTGAAGCTTTCTTT. The chain links TRBV5-4 to TRBJ1-1; TRBD1 aligns across 9 bases. This CDR3 has 15 residues. Germline trimming cut 4 bases from V and 0 bases from J; bases unmatched to any gene: 4. Per the germline V gene, CDR1 is SGHNT and CDR2 is YYREEE (reference sequence). The whole variable domain, filled in from reference TRBV5-4 and TRBJ1-1, reads ETGVTQSPTHLIKTRGQQVTLRCSSQSGHNTVSWYQQALGQGPQFIFQYYREEENGRGNFPPRFSGLQFPNYSSELNVNALELDDSALYLCASSPGTGMNTEAFFGQGTRLTVV.

This clonotype was observed a few times. The chain employs TRBV12-3 or TRBV12-4 and TRBJ2-6; 8 bases align to TRBD1. The CDR3 covers 15 residues. Trimming took 5 bases from V and 1 from J; bases not matched to a gene: 1. CDR3 residues: CASSNRGSGANVLTF. CDR3 DNA: TGTGCCAGCAGTAACAGGGGGTCTGGGGCCAACGTCCTGACTTTC.